Each of the 26 T cell receptor beta chains below was sequenced from the same sample in a study of blood T cell repertoires in COVID-19. The method was immunoSEQ multiplex PCR; TCRdb's version includes in-frame clones alone and lacks a portion of them. The sample lists more than 45,000 clones, under 85% seen once, with around 17% in the top ten. The sequenced sample consisted of peripheral blood. The receptors stem from a man in his forties or fifties with acute or convalescent COVID-19.

The rearrangement uses TRBV19 and TRBJ1-3; D remains ambiguous. Trimming cost V 3 bases and J 2 bases, with 8 bases left between them. Germline V gene data show CDR1 as LNHDA and CDR2 as SQIVND (reference sequence). The CDR3 covers 14 residues. The CDR3 DNA is TGTGCCAGTAGTATTCGAGGAACTGGAAACACCATATATTTT. It yields the protein CASSIRGTGNTIYF.

The chain is built from TRBV6-5 and TRBJ1-5, with D hard to call. The CDR3 has 11 residues. The V gene lost 8 bases and the J gene lost 6 bases, with 8 bases spanning the gap. CDR1 MNHEY and CDR2 SVGAGI come from the germline V gene. CDR3 in DNA: TGTGCCAGCGGAGTCGGTCAGCCCCAGCATTTT. Translating it yields CASGVGQPQHF.

The rearrangement uses TRBV27 and TRBJ1-5; maybe TRBD1 (6 bases). V was clipped by 3 bases and J by 9 bases, with 12 bases between them. CDR3 length: 13 amino acids. The germline V gene encodes CDR1 MNHEY and CDR2 SMNVEV (reference sequence). The CDR3 DNA reads as TGTGCCAGCAGTTTCTCAGGGGCTCGGCCCCAGCATTTT. Encoded protein: CASSFSGARPQHF.

This clone was observed once. The chain combines TRBV7-2 with TRBJ1-2; D might be TRBD1 (5 bases). Trimming removed 1 base at V and 9 bases at J, with 15 bases between. The CDR3 is 14 residues long. Germline lookup yields CDR1 SGHTA and CDR2 FQGNSA. This CDR3 reads CASSLGPGSYSYTF. The CDR3 DNA follows: TGTGCCAGCAGCTTAGGTCCAGGGTCTTATAGCTACACCTTC.

This clone was observed a few times. The rearrangement uses TRBV6-1 and TRBJ1-6; perhaps TRBD1 as D (6 bases). V gave up 0 bases and J gave up 7 bases, with 10 bases separating them. Germline V gene lookup returns CDR1 MNHNS and CDR2 SASEGT. This CDR3 is built from 15 residues. This CDR3 is CASSEARQGNSPLHF. CDR3 nucleotides: TGTGCCAGCAGTGAAGCGCGCCAGGGGAATTCACCCCTCCACTTT.

J is TRBJ2-1 and V is TRBV18, with a tentative D call TRBD2 (5 bases). Germline values: CDR1 KGHSH, CDR2 LQKENI. There are 14 residues in the CDR3. Between the trimmed V and J ends, which lost 3 bases and 6 bases, there was a span of 12 bases. CDR3 nucleotide sequence: TGTGCCAGCTCACCGCCTCAGAGGGCCAATGAGCAGTTCTTC. It encodes CASSPPQRANEQFF.

J is TRBJ1-2 and V is TRBV12-3 or TRBV12-4, with unresolved D. The CDR3 consists of 13 residues. V lost 6 bases and J lost 3, with 11 bases in between. CDR3 sequence reads: CASRNQVDYGYTF. The CDR3 DNA sequence: TGTGCCAGCAGGAACCAGGTGGACTATGGCTACACCTTC.

The chain carries TRBV19 and TRBJ2-5, with 8 bases matching TRBD2. The CDR3 runs to 13 residues. The J segment lost 5 bases and the V segment lost 6 bases, leaving 5 bases of the junction unmatched. The V gene's germline CDR1 is LNHDA and CDR2 SQIVND (reference sequence). The CDR3 region has the DNA TGTGCCAGTAGCACCGGGGGGGCCGAGACCCAGTACTTC. Protein sequence: CASSTGGAETQYF.

V gene TRBV6-5 combines with J gene TRBJ1-6, with TRBD1 as a possible D gene (5 bases). The CDR3 runs to 14 residues. Germline V gene data show CDR1 as MNHEY and CDR2 as SVGAGI. Between the trimmed V and J ends, which lost 6 bases and 7 bases, there was a span of 13 bases. CDR3 bases: TGTGCCAGCAGCGGGGGAGTCAGCAATTCACCCCTCCACTTT. Its translation is CASSGGVSNSPLHF.

The V gene is TRBV14, the J gene TRBJ1-2; 11 bases line up with TRBD1. Germline V CDR1 and CDR2: SGHDN, FVKESK. This CDR3 is 14 amino acids long. The ends lost 5 bases at V and 5 bases at J; junction bases unmatched: 4. CDR3 protein: CASSVGTGGYGYTF. CDR3 nucleotide sequence: TGTGCCAGCAGCGTTGGGACAGGGGGGTATGGCTACACCTTC.

The chain has TRBV9 and TRBJ1-2; TRBD1 aligns across 7 bases. From germline, CDR1 is SGDLS and CDR2 YYNGEE. The CDR3 extends over 14 amino acids. J gave up 8 bases and V 3 bases, and 10 bases lay outside the gene matches. This chain's CDR3 is CASSALEGAGGYTF. Written as DNA, the CDR3 is TGTGCCAGCAGCGCATTGGAGGGGGCTGGGGGCTACACCTTC.

This clone was recorded only once. This chain joins TRBV19 and TRBJ1-1, with D hard to call. With 10 bases removed from V and 1 base from J, the gap between germline ends came to 10 bases. CDR3 length: 12 amino acids. Germline V gene sequence: CDR1 LNHDA, CDR2 SQIVND (reference sequence). The CDR3 nucleotides are TGTGCCACAGGCCGAGAGAACACTGAAGCTTTCTTT. The encoded protein is CATGRENTEAFF. Complete variable domain (other parts from reference TRBV19 and TRBJ1-1): DGGITQSPKYLFRKEGQNVTLSCEQNLNHDAMYWYRQDPGQGLRLIYYSQIVNDFQKGDIAEGYSVSREKKESFPLTVTSAQKNPTAFYLCATGRENTEAFFGQGTRLTVV.

Remarks on this clone: At one end, the junction sequence differs from germline, possibly due to a read error. The chain has TRBV6-2 or TRBV6-3 and TRBJ1-5; D remains unclear. The CDR3 extends over 15 amino acids. CDR1 is MNHEY and CDR2 is SVGEGT in the germline V gene. Here the CDR3 reads CASSYFGGSDQPQHF. The CDR3, as DNA: TGTGCCAGCAGTTACTTTGGAGGTAGCGATCAGCCCCAGCATTTT.

This clone was observed once. CDR3 in amino acids: CASSPRTTGETQYF. The CDR3 region has the DNA TGTGCCAGCAGCCCAAGGACAACTGGGGAGACCCAGTACTTC. The rearrangement links TRBV7-6 to TRBJ2-5, with D possibly TRBD1 on 5 matching bases. Looked up from germline, CDR1 is SGHVS and CDR2 is FNYEAQ. V was pared by 5 bases and J by 5 bases, with 15 bases between. The CDR3 spans 14 residues. Using reference TRBV7-6 and TRBJ2-5 for the parts outside the CDR3, the full variable domain is GAGVSQSPRYKVTKRGQDVALRCDPISGHVSLYWYRQALGQGPEFLTYFNYEAQQDKSGLPNDRFSAERPEGSISTLTIQRTEQRDSAMYRCASSPRTTGETQYFGPGTRLLVL.

This clone came up a few times. The rearrangement links TRBV11-2 to TRBJ2-7, with D tentatively TRBD2 (6 bases). This CDR3 comprises 15 residues. V lost 4 bases, J lost 3 bases, and 16 bases lay in between. Germline V gene lookup returns CDR1 SGHAT and CDR2 FQNNGV. In DNA, the CDR3 is TGTGCCAGCAGCTCCGCGCTAGGGGACTTCTACGAGCAGTACTTC. This translates into CASSSALGDFYEQYF.

This sequence joins TRBV2 and TRBJ1-5, with D possibly being TRBD1 (5 bases). V was cut by 2 bases and J by 7 bases, with 15 bases left in between. The CDR3 runs to 15 residues. The V gene's germline CDR1 is SNHLY and CDR2 FYNNEI. This CDR3 is CASSERGRESQPQHF. DNA of the CDR3: TGTGCCAGCAGTGAAAGGGGCAGGGAAAGCCAGCCCCAGCATTTT.

The chain couples TRBV2 to TRBJ2-2, with TRBD1 identical over 11 bases. The CDR3 is 15 amino acids. Trimming took 6 bases from V and 3 from J; bases not matched to a gene: 3. Germline CDR1 and CDR2: SNHLY and FYNNEI. The CDR3 spells CASSGQGAHTGELFF. The CDR3, as DNA: TGTGCCAGCAGCGGACAGGGGGCCCACACCGGGGAGCTGTTTTTT.

This chain connects TRBV18 to TRBJ1-5; TRBD1 matches at 7 bases. After removal of 4 bases from V and 3 bases from J, the junction contained 3 bases not matched to a gene. In germline, CDR1 is KGHSH, CDR2 LQKENI. This CDR3 is 14 amino acids long. The CDR3 region is CASSLGTDNQPQHF. CDR3 coding DNA: TGTGCCAGCTCACTTGGGACAGACAATCAGCCCCAGCATTTT.

This clone has just one count. The chain employs TRBV12-3 or TRBV12-4 and TRBJ1-5, with 7 bases lining up with TRBD1. V was clipped by 5 bases and J by 10 bases; unmatched bases: 8. This CDR3 is 13 amino acids long. DNA for the CDR3: TGTGCCAGCAGTCCGGGGGACAGTCGACCCCAGCATTTT. Translating gives CASSPGDSRPQHF.

This chain joins TRBV5-1 and TRBJ1-1, with TRBD1 as a possible D gene (6 bases). The V gene lost 0 bases and the J gene lost 1 base, with 7 bases spanning the gap. In germline, CDR1 is SGHRS, CDR2 YFSETQ. The CDR3 extends over 14 amino acids. The CDR3 DNA reads TGCGCCAGCAGCTTGGGGACAGCGAACACTGAAGCTTTCTTT. It is translated as CASSLGTANTEAFF.

The chain recombines TRBV24-1 with TRBJ1-2, with TRBD1 matching 9 bases. After removal of 3 bases from V and 4 bases from J, the junction contained 5 bases not matched to a gene. The germline CDR1 and CDR2 sequences are KGHDR and SFDVKD. This CDR3 has 15 amino acids. The CDR3: CATSDGTGSSYGYTF. The CDR3 nucleotides read TGTGCCACCAGTGATGGGACAGGGTCGAGCTATGGCTACACCTTC.

This clone was picked up a small number of times. The rearrangement links TRBV19 to TRBJ1-6, with 7 bases aligning to TRBD1. CDR3 length: 13 amino acids. The V segment lost 5 bases and the J segment 8 bases; nucleotides outside the gene matches: 3. Germline values: CDR1 LNHDA, CDR2 SQIVND (reference sequence). CDR3 region: CASSGTVDSPLHF. The CDR3 DNA is TGTGCCAGTAGTGGGACAGTCGATTCACCCCTCCACTTT.

The chain is built from TRBV6-5 and TRBJ1-3; D not certain. The germline V and J ends were trimmed by 2 bases and 0 bases, with 2 bases remaining between them. CDR3 length: 13 residues. Germline CDR1 and CDR2: MNHEY and SVGAGI. CDR3 amino acids: CASSYRSGNTIYF. In nucleotides, the CDR3 is TGTGCCAGCAGTTACCGCTCTGGAAACACCATATATTTT.

The gene calls are TRBV11-2 and TRBJ2-5; possibly TRBD1 for D (6 bases). The CDR3 extends over 14 amino acids. Trimming removed 2 bases from V and 5 bases from J, with 12 bases in between. CDR1 and CDR2 from the germline V gene are SGHAT and FQNNGV. In DNA form, the CDR3 reads TGTGCCAGCAGCTTAATACAGGGATGGGAGACCCAGTACTTC. This sequence encodes CASSLIQGWETQYF.

The chain is built from TRBV19 and TRBJ1-2; 8 bases match TRBD1. After removal of 9 bases from V and 2 bases from J, the junction contained 5 bases not matched to a gene. This CDR3 comprises 13 residues. The germline gives CDR1 LNHDA, CDR2 SQIVND (reference sequence). Here the CDR3 DNA reads TGTGCCAGAAGAGGGGACAGGAACTATGGCTACACCTTC. Protein sequence: CARRGDRNYGYTF.

The V gene is TRBV11-2, the J gene TRBJ1-6, with D possibly being TRBD1 (6 bases). Germline V gives CDR1 SGHAT, CDR2 FQNNGV. Trimming shortened V by 5 bases and J by 10 bases, and 21 bases separated the two germline ends. The CDR3 extends over 16 amino acids. CDR3 DNA: TGTGCCAGCAGCCCTAGTGGGGGGGCGAAGGGGTCACCCCTCCACTTT. Protein: CASSPSGGAKGSPLHF.